Below, 18 T cell receptor beta chains from the same sample are listed, as sequenced in a study of CD4 T cells in relation to SARS-CoV-2 and coronaviruses (dated by TCRdb to about 2021). CD4+ T cells from unexposed donors were collected before the COVID-19 pandemic (2011-2018). Library generation was performed with the immunoSEQ multiplex PCR assay. TCRdb's version of the immuneACCESS table is confined to in-frame rearrangements and falls short of the full clone set. An unresolved V gene accounts for under half of the shortfall where checked; the remainder is of unknown origin. Across this sample there are about 59,000 clones, with approximately 90% seen only once. Around 1.3% of the sample is held by the ten biggest clonotypes. The sequenced material came from memory CD4+ T cells from PBMCs. The sample's cell subset or site label is to be understood as: memory (non-naive) CD4+ T cells. All receptors derive from a human donor in good health.

The chain links TRBV7-7 to TRBJ2-2; a possible D gene is TRBD1 (5 bases). The CDR3 has 14 residues. The V end was cut by 5 bases, the J end by 1 base, with 8 bases between. Germline CDR1 SSHAT, CDR2 FNYEAQ (reference sequence). The CDR3 coding sequence is TGTGCCAGCAGCCCAACAGGGAACACCGGGGAGCTGTTTTTT. Amino acid sequence: CASSPTGNTGELFF.

The chain has TRBV5-4 and TRBJ2-7, with 11 bases identical to TRBD2. CDR1 is SGHNT, CDR2 YYREEE, per germline (reference sequence). The CDR3 extends over 16 amino acids. J lost 4 bases, V lost 3 bases, and 9 bases had no gene match. CDR3 sequence: CASSSRLAGNSYEQYF. DNA for the CDR3: TGTGCCAGCAGCTCTAGACTAGCGGGAAACTCGTACGAGCAGTACTTC.

V gene TRBV5-1 combines with J gene TRBJ1-1, with 7 positions matching TRBD1. CDR1 is SGHRS, CDR2 YFSETQ, per germline. The CDR3 sequence is 14 residues long. The J segment lost 1 base and the V segment lost 5 bases, leaving 5 bases of the junction unmatched. Here the CDR3 reads CASSGQASNTEAFF. DNA for the CDR3: TGCGCCAGCAGTGGACAGGCTTCGAACACTGAAGCTTTCTTT.

The V gene is TRBV7-3, the J gene TRBJ2-1; D ambiguous. Germline CDR1 SGHTA, CDR2 FQGTGA. This CDR3 has 12 amino acids. Trimming left V 6 bases short and J 7 bases short, with 10 bases between. This CDR3 reads CASRSPTNEQFF. The CDR3 DNA follows: TGTGCCAGCAGGTCGCCGACGAATGAGCAGTTCTTC.

CDR3 sequence: CASSTKRSYNEQFF. In nucleotides, the CDR3 is TGTGCCAGCAGTACTAAGCGGAGCTACAATGAGCAGTTCTTC. The rearrangement links TRBV5-4 to TRBJ2-1; TRBD2 might be the D (5 bases). Germline V lookup: CDR1 SGHNT, CDR2 YYREEE (reference sequence). The V and J ends lost 5 bases and 3 bases respectively, with 12 bases between them. This CDR3 has 14 residues. Filled out from reference TRBV5-4 and TRBJ2-1, the complete variable domain reads ETGVTQSPTHLIKTRGQQVTLRCSSQSGHNTVSWYQQALGQGPQFIFQYYREEENGRGNFPPRFSGLQFPNYSSELNVNALELDDSALYLCASSTKRSYNEQFFGPGTRLTVL.

V and J are TRBV7-9 and TRBJ2-6; a weak D match, TRBD1 (5 bases). In germline, CDR1 is SEHNR, CDR2 FQNEAQ (reference sequence). The ends were cut back, 5 bases at V and 2 bases at J, with 10 bases in the middle. This CDR3 has 15 amino acids. CDR3 sequence reads: CASSPEGAGANVLTF. CDR3 nucleotides: TGTGCCAGCAGCCCAGAAGGGGCTGGGGCCAACGTCCTGACTTTC.

The chain is built from TRBV29-1 and TRBJ2-3; the D gene could be TRBD1 or TRBD2 (5 bases each). Germline V gene lookup returns CDR1 SQVTM and CDR2 ANQGSEA. Trimming removed 4 bases at V and 8 bases at J, with 13 bases between. CDR3 size: 12 residues. CDR3 sequence reads: CSVGVRGGTQYF. The CDR3 coding sequence is TGCAGCGTTGGTGTTCGGGGCGGTACGCAGTATTTT.

The chain is built from TRBV5-1 and TRBJ2-6; D gene uncertain. CDR1 is SGHRS, CDR2 YFSETQ, per germline. The CDR3 totals 16 residues. V shed 0 bases and J shed 0 bases, with 7 bases lying between them. The CDR3: CASSLGLFSGANVLTF. CDR3 nucleotides: TGCGCCAGCAGCTTGGGACTGTTCTCTGGGGCCAACGTCCTGACTTTC.

The gene calls are TRBV28 and TRBJ2-7, with 8 bases identical to TRBD2. This CDR3 region has 14 residues. Germline CDR1 is MDHEN and CDR2 is SYDVKM. Trimming at V came to 7 bases and at J to 3 bases, leaving 8 bases not matched to a gene. This CDR3 reads CASTGRGAFYEQYF. The CDR3 DNA reads TGTGCCAGCACCGGGCGGGGGGCCTTCTACGAGCAGTACTTC.

The chain is built from TRBV7-2 and TRBJ1-4; D not resolved. This CDR3 is built from 15 residues. CDR1 and CDR2 (germline): SGHTA, FQGNSA. V lost 0 bases to trimming and J lost 4 bases, with 9 bases between them. The CDR3 DNA reads TGTGCCAGCAGCTTAGCTGCGTACAGTAATGAAAAACTGTTTTTT. Its translation: CASSLAAYSNEKLFF.

This clone showed up just once. The chain links TRBV6-1 to TRBJ1-5, with D unresolved. The V gene lost 2 bases and the J gene lost 4 bases, with 12 bases spanning the gap. The CDR3 spans 15 residues. CDR1 is MNHNS and CDR2 is SASEGT in the germline V gene. The CDR3 loop is CASSESLGSNQPQHF. The CDR3 DNA reads as TGTGCCAGCAGTGAAAGTCTGGGTTCAAATCAGCCCCAGCATTTT.

The V call is TRBV5-3, the J call TRBJ2-5; 8 bases are shared with TRBD2. TRBV5-3 is marked as an open reading frame, function uncertain. This CDR3 contains 14 residues. V shed 4 bases, J shed 5 bases, and the junction held 7 bases outside the gene matches. As DNA, the CDR3 is TGTGCCAGAAGCCCCGGGACTAGTGGCGAGACCCAGTACTTC. It encodes CARSPGTSGETQYF.

This chain connects TRBV3-1 (or the pseudogene TRBV3-2) to TRBJ1-2, with 9 bases aligning to TRBD1. Per germline, CDR1 LGHDT and CDR2 YNNKEL (reference sequence). Germline trimming cut 5 bases from V and 6 bases from J; bases unmatched to any gene: 4. The CDR3 sequence is 13 residues long. The CDR3 loop is CASSDRGLDGYTF. In DNA form, the CDR3 reads TGTGCCAGCAGCGACAGGGGGTTAGATGGCTACACCTTC.

The chain has TRBV9 and TRBJ2-1, with D unresolved. The V gene's germline CDR1 is SGDLS and CDR2 YYNGEE. Between the trimmed V and J ends, which lost 3 bases and 0 bases, there was a span of 10 bases. The length of the CDR3 is 15 residues. CDR3: CASSASGDSYNEQFF. In DNA form, the CDR3 reads TGTGCCAGCAGCGCCTCAGGAGACTCCTACAATGAGCAGTTCTTC. The full variable domain, with the rest looked up from reference TRBV9 and TRBJ2-1, is DSGVTQTPKHLITATGQRVTLRCSPRSGDLSVYWYQQSLDQGLQFLIQYYNGEERAKGNILERFSAQQFPDLHSELNLSSLELGDSALYFCASSASGDSYNEQFFGPGTRLTVL.

The V and J genes are TRBV21-1 and TRBJ2-3; the table names TRBD1, a call not compared with the DNA. TRBV21-1 is a known pseudogene. CDR3 length equals 16 residues. This CDR3 reads CASSNDREMLPDTQYF. The CDR3 DNA reads as TGTGCCAGCAGCAATGACAGGGAGATGTTACCAGATACGCAGTATTTT.

The chain couples TRBV19 to TRBJ2-1; D is undetermined. The CDR3 is 15 amino acids. V was trimmed by 9 bases and J by 0 bases, leaving 15 bases between them. Per the germline V gene, CDR1 is LNHDA and CDR2 is SQIVND (reference sequence). CDR3 DNA: TGTGCCAGCTCTCTGGACCGCAGCTCCTACAATGAGCAGTTCTTC. This sequence encodes CASSLDRSSYNEQFF.

This chain links TRBV25-1 with TRBJ2-3; maybe TRBD1 (5 bases). The V end was cut by 0 bases, the J end by 0 bases, with 10 bases between. This CDR3 is 16 amino acids long. Germline V gives CDR1 MGHDK, CDR2 SYGVNS. Written as DNA, the CDR3 is TGTGCCAGCAGTGAATATAAGACAGTTAGCACAGATACGCAGTATTTT. Amino acids: CASSEYKTVSTDTQYF.

Here the CDR3 reads CASSFSGTSGSNNEQFF. As DNA, the CDR3 is TGTGCCAGCAGCTTCTCCGGGACTAGCGGGAGCAACAATGAGCAGTTCTTC. V gene TRBV5-4 combines with J gene TRBJ2-1; 14 bases match TRBD2. Germline CDR1 SGHNT, CDR2 YYREEE (reference sequence). CDR3 size: 17 residues. V trimming: 2 bases; J trimming: 5 bases; junction bases outside the gene matches: 6.